The source of this TCR beta chain is a study of CXCR3-negative and CXCR3-positive naive CD8 T cells. TRB cDNA libraries were made by UMI-labeled 5' RACE. TCRdb re-called the 5' RACE reads and gives one entry per CDR3 protein, without DNA. The listing contains around 40,000 distinct CDR3 sequences. The CDR3 spans 16 residues. The germline V gene encodes CDR1 MNHNS and CDR2 SASEGT. The receptor comes from a human donor in good health. Some clones in this sample may be carry-over from other donors' samples. The sample taken for sequencing was memory CD8+ T cells from blood. This chain joins TRBV6-1 and TRBJ2-3; without DNA, the TCRdb call of TRBD2 cannot be checked. The CDR3 loop is CASTELAGGAPDTQYF.